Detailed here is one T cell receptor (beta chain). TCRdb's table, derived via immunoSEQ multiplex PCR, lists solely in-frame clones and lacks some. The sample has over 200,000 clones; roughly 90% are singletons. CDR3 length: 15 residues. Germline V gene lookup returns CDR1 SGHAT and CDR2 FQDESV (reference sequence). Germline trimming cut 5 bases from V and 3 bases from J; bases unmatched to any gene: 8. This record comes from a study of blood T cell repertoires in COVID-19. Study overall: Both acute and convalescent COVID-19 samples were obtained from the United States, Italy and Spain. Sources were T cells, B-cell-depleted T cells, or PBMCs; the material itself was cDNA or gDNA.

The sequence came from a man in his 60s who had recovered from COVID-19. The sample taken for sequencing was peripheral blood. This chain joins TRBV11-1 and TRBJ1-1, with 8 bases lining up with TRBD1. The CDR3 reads CASSHPGTGHTEAFF. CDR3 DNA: TGTGCCAGCAGCCACCCGGGGACAGGACACACTGAAGCTTTCTTT.